The 20 T cell receptor beta chains below were found in one sample sequenced in a study of identical twins (dated by TCRdb to the mid-2010s). To prepare the library, 5' RACE was applied. TCRdb shows the sequencer as Illumina HiSeq 2000. The public reads were reprocessed in TCRdb via fastp at Q25 and MiXCR, keeping in-frame beta chains. A single entry per CDR3 protein holds the most common genes and DNA from its merged rows. The sample table holds 450,000 to 600,000 distinct CDR3 sequences, of which around 20% were seen once. The ten largest clones capture about 0.48% of the sample. The same data also contributed to another study, on yellow fever vaccine responses in identical twins.

The sample was CD4+ T cells sorted from blood. These receptors came from a young woman in good health.

This clonotype has just a few counts. The chain is built from TRBV20-1 and TRBJ2-5; D perhaps matches TRBD2 (5 bases). The CDR3 totals 14 residues. Germline V gene lookup returns CDR1 DFQATT and CDR2 SNEGSKA (reference sequence). V dropped 4 bases and J dropped 3 bases, with 15 bases sitting between them. CDR3 sequence (DNA): TGCAGTGCTACGGGATACACGACTAAAGAGACCCAGTACTTC. As protein: CSATGYTTKETQYF.

The rearrangement uses TRBV12-3 or TRBV12-4 and TRBJ2-2; 9 positions agree with TRBD1. The CDR3 spans 15 residues. J lost 5 bases, V lost 2 bases, and 3 bases had no gene match. The CDR3 here is CASSLLTGGTGELFF. The DNA for the CDR3 is TGTGCCAGCAGTTTACTGACAGGGGGAACCGGGGAGCTGTTTTTT.

There are a few counts of this clonotype. J is TRBJ1-6 and V is TRBV20-1; TRBD1 agrees at 7 bases. Looked up from germline, CDR1 is DFQATT and CDR2 is SNEGSKA (reference sequence). V shed 6 bases and J 11 bases; nucleotides not matched to a gene: 7. The CDR3 spans 12 residues. Here the CDR3 reads CSADRARAPLHF. CDR3 in DNA: TGCAGTGCCGACAGGGCACGGGCACCCCTCCACTTT.

This clonotype was seen ten or more times. A junction boundary mismatches the germline segment, possibly from a read error. J is TRBJ2-7 and V is TRBV5-1, with D possibly being TRBD1 (6 bases). The CDR3 runs 14 residues. Germline CDR1 SGHRS, CDR2 YFSETQ. In DNA form, the CDR3 reads TGTGCCAGCAGCCTCGGACAGACTTCCTACGAGCAGTACTTC. It codes for CASSLGQTSYEQYF.

The CDR3 DNA reads TGTGCCAGCAGTTTTAGTTCCGAAGATACGCAGTATTTT. Translation: CASSFSSEDTQYF. The J gene is TRBJ2-3, the V gene TRBV12-3 or TRBV12-4; unclear D gene. The CDR3 runs to 13 residues. Trimming removed 3 bases at V and 5 bases at J, with 9 bases between.

V is TRBV6-1 and J is TRBJ2-1, with D unclear. The germline V gene has CDR1 MNHNS and CDR2 SASEGT. CDR3 length: 12 amino acids. V lost 1 base and J lost 14, with 12 bases in between. The CDR3 loop reads CASSEVQAYKFF. CDR3 coding DNA: TGTGCCAGCAGTGAAGTTCAGGCGTATAAGTTCTTC.

The genes are TRBV20-1 and TRBJ2-2; 7 nucleotides align to TRBD2. With 2 bases clipped from V and 6 bases from J, the junction kept 9 bases outside the gene matches. This CDR3 contains 15 residues. The germline CDR1 and CDR2 sequences are DFQATT and SNEGSKA (reference sequence). CDR3 sequence reads: CSARPGTMGSGELFF. The CDR3 DNA reads as TGCAGTGCTAGACCCGGGACTATGGGGTCCGGGGAGCTGTTTTTT.

The rearrangement joins TRBV4-1 to TRBJ2-2, with 15 bases fitting TRBD2. Germline CDR1 and CDR2: MGHRA and YSYEKL. J was trimmed by 3 bases and V by 4 bases; bases with no gene match: 9. The CDR3 extends over 19 amino acids. CDR3 region: CASSLGLAGGPQDTGELFF. The CDR3 DNA sequence: TGCGCCAGCAGCCTAGGACTAGCGGGAGGGCCTCAGGACACCGGGGAGCTGTTTTTT.

This clonotype was counted between two and nine times. This chain links TRBV20-1 with TRBJ2-5, with D perhaps matching TRBD2 (5 bases). Germline-derived CDR1 and CDR2 are DFQATT and SNEGSKA (reference sequence). Trimming removed 7 bases at V and 2 bases at J, with 14 bases between. The CDR3 runs to 13 residues. CDR3 nucleotides: TGCAGTGGGTCAGACTACTTACAAGAGACCCAGTACTTC. This sequence encodes CSGSDYLQETQYF.

This chain connects TRBV11-2 to TRBJ2-2, with D possibly TRBD2 on 6 matching bases. The CDR3 is 18 residues long. V was clipped by 4 bases and J by 0 bases, with 18 bases between them. The V gene's germline CDR1 is SGHAT and CDR2 FQNNGV. The CDR3 loop is CASSYPPRAGPNTGELFF. The CDR3 coding sequence is TGTGCCAGCAGCTACCCCCCCCGAGCGGGCCCGAACACCGGGGAGCTGTTTTTT.

This clonotype was observed a handful of times. The J gene is TRBJ2-3, the V gene TRBV11-2, with 8 bases fitting TRBD1. After removal of 1 base from V and 3 bases from J, the junction contained 3 bases not matched to a gene. The CDR3 consists of 15 residues. CDR1 and CDR2 from the germline V gene are SGHAT and FQNNGV. CDR3 in amino acids: CASSLARGRTDTQYF. The CDR3 DNA reads TGTGCCAGCAGCTTAGCCAGGGGGCGGACAGATACGCAGTATTTT.

This chain uses TRBV29-1 with TRBJ2-7; 8 bases line up with TRBD1. The germline gives CDR1 SQVTM, CDR2 ANQGSEA. The CDR3 extends over 14 amino acids. The ends lost 6 bases at V and 0 bases at J; junction bases unmatched: 7. CDR3 sequence (DNA): TGCAGCGTCGCACGACAGGGGAGCTCCTACGAGCAGTACTTC. Its protein product is CSVARQGSSYEQYF.

The chain uses TRBV6-1 and TRBJ2-1; 10 nucleotides match TRBD2. CDR1 and CDR2 (germline): MNHNS, SASEGT. The CDR3 runs to 14 residues. Trimming cost V 7 bases and J 6 bases; bases outside gene matches: 6. The CDR3 nucleotides read TGTGCCAGCACTAGCGGGAGAAGGGGCAATGAGCAGTTCTTC. Amino acids: CASTSGRRGNEQFF.

This clonotype was seen a handful of times. V is TRBV9 and J is TRBJ1-5; D uncertain. The CDR3 contains 13 residues. The germline CDR1 and CDR2 sequences are SGDLS and YYNGEE. Trimming removed 7 bases from V and 5 bases from J, with 13 bases in between. CDR3 DNA sequence: TGTGCCAGCGGGGAATCGCCTGATCAGCCCCAGCATTTT. It codes for CASGESPDQPQHF.

This clonotype was seen at least ten times. J is TRBJ2-2 and V is TRBV5-1, with 11 bases that match TRBD2. The CDR3 runs to 15 residues. Losses at the gene ends were 4 bases for V and 5 bases for J; bases not matched to a gene: 4. Germline CDR1 SGHRS, CDR2 YFSETQ. The CDR3 sequence is CASSGGTSGTGELFF. Written as DNA, the CDR3 is TGCGCCAGCAGCGGCGGGACTAGCGGTACCGGGGAGCTGTTTTTT.

The chain uses TRBV15 and TRBJ2-2; D is unclear. The CDR3 extends over 15 amino acids. With 0 bases removed from V and 2 bases from J, the gap between germline ends came to 7 bases. Germline CDR1 LNHNV, CDR2 YYDKDF (reference sequence). CDR3 sequence reads: CATSREAGNTGELFF. CDR3 in DNA: TGTGCCACCAGCAGAGAAGCCGGCAACACCGGGGAGCTGTTTTTT.

Only a few counts were recorded for this clonotype. The V and J genes are TRBV11-2 and TRBJ2-3; maybe TRBD2 (5 bases). V lost 2 bases and J lost 4, with 22 bases in between. Germline lookup yields CDR1 SGHAT and CDR2 FQNNGV. CDR3 size: 18 residues. CDR3 sequence: CASSLSSRRGSSADTQYF. For the CDR3, the DNA is TGTGCCAGCAGCTTAAGCAGCCGGCGAGGGAGTAGTGCAGATACGCAGTATTTT.

This chain connects TRBV28 to TRBJ2-1; D possibly corresponds to TRBD1 (5 bases). In germline, CDR1 is MDHEN, CDR2 SYDVKM. Trimming stripped 7 bases from V and 3 bases from J, with 16 bases between. The CDR3 sequence is 15 residues long. CDR3 in amino acids: CASNLGQGIYNEQFF. The CDR3 nucleotides read TGTGCCAGCAATCTGGGGCAGGGTATCTACAATGAGCAGTTCTTC.

The rearrangement links TRBV5-1 to TRBJ2-1; the match to TRBD2 covers 10 bases. Germline V gene sequence: CDR1 SGHRS, CDR2 YFSETQ. V lost 1 base to trimming and J lost 0 bases; unmatched junction nucleotides: 4. CDR3 length: 17 residues. CDR3 sequence reads: CASSLQRGGSSYNEQFF. CDR3 coding DNA: TGCGCCAGCAGCTTGCAGCGGGGGGGTAGCTCCTACAATGAGCAGTTCTTC. The whole variable domain, filled in from reference TRBV5-1 and TRBJ2-1, reads KAGVTQTPRYLIKTRGQQVTLSCSPISGHRSVSWYQQTPGQGLQFLFEYFSETQRNKGNFPGRFSGRQFSNSRSEMNVSTLELGDSALYLCASSLQRGGSSYNEQFFGPGTRLTVL.

This chain uses TRBV7-9 with TRBJ2-3, with 10 bases fitting TRBD2. Trimming at V came to 1 base and at J to 4 bases, leaving 8 bases not matched to a gene. Germline V gene lookup returns CDR1 SEHNR and CDR2 FQNEAQ (reference sequence). This CDR3 has 17 amino acids. CDR3: CASSLGVTSGKADTQYF. DNA for the CDR3: TGTGCCAGCAGCTTAGGGGTTACTAGCGGGAAGGCAGATACGCAGTATTTT. The full variable domain, rest sourced from reference TRBV7-9 and TRBJ2-3, is DTGVSQNPRHKITKRGQNVTFRCDPISEHNRLYWYRQTLGQGPEFLTYFQNEAQLEKSRLLSDRFSAERPKGSFSTLEIQRTEQGDSAMYLCASSLGVTSGKADTQYFGPGTRLTVL.